One sample yielded the 29 T cell receptor beta chains listed below, sequenced in a study of T cells after somatic rescue of genetic block (TCRdb year 2020). The library was obtained by the immunoSEQ multiplex PCR assay. TCRdb took this table from immuneACCESS and kept in-frame rearrangements with V and J called. Such tables lack part of the clones; where checked against another copy, unresolved V genes explain under half of the gap, and the rest is unexplained. Here the sample has under 150,000 clones; 85% to 95% occur a single time. The ten biggest clones cover approximately 1.3% of the sample. Material: peripheral blood mononuclear cells (PBMCs). The receptors originated from a woman between 18 and 29 years old.

This sequence joins TRBV19 and TRBJ2-6; D ambiguous. This CDR3 has 14 residues. The germline V gene encodes CDR1 LNHDA and CDR2 SQIVND (reference sequence). The V and J ends lost 7 bases and 1 base respectively, with 8 bases between them. CDR3 bases: TGTGCCAGTAAGGAACCATCTGGGGCCAACGTCCTGACTTTC. It translates to CASKEPSGANVLTF. The full variable domain, with the rest looked up from reference TRBV19 and TRBJ2-6, is DGGITQSPKYLFRKEGQNVTLSCEQNLNHDAMYWYRQDPGQGLRLIYYSQIVNDFQKGDIAEGYSVSREKKESFPLTVTSAQKNPTAFYLCASKEPSGANVLTFGAGSRLTVL.

The CDR3 sequence: CASSPPGREKLFF. The CDR3 bases are TGTGCCAGCTCACCACCAGGAAGGGAAAAACTGTTTTTT. The chain uses TRBV18 and TRBJ1-4; D is unclear. This CDR3 is built from 13 residues. V lost 0 bases and J lost 8, with 7 bases in between. Germline lookup yields CDR1 KGHSH and CDR2 LQKENI.

This chain joins TRBV27 and TRBJ2-6, with TRBD2 as a possible D gene (5 bases). In germline, CDR1 is MNHEY, CDR2 SMNVEV (reference sequence). The CDR3 runs to 15 residues. Trimming cost V 6 bases and J 2 bases, with 11 bases left between them. The CDR3 here is CASSPDGTGANVLTF. Here the CDR3 DNA reads TGTGCCAGCAGCCCGGACGGGACTGGGGCCAACGTCCTGACTTTC. The whole variable domain, filled in from reference TRBV27 and TRBJ2-6, reads EAQVTQNPRYLITVTGKKLTVTCSQNMNHEYMSWYRQDPGLGLRQIYYSMNVEVTDKGDVPEGYKVSRKEKRNFPLILESPSPNQTSLYFCASSPDGTGANVLTFGAGSRLTVL.

V and J are TRBV7-8 and TRBJ1-2; D gene uncertain. Deletions cut 0 bases from V and 4 bases from J, with 12 bases between. The CDR3 length is 15 residues. Germline loops: CDR1 SGHVS, CDR2 FQNEAQ. The CDR3 region has the DNA TGTGCCAGCAGCTTAGCGCTGGGGTTAAGCTATGGCTACACCTTC. Its protein product is CASSLALGLSYGYTF.

This chain connects TRBV4-1 to TRBJ1-4, with a possible D match to TRBD1 (5 bases). This CDR3 has 16 residues. Germline loops: CDR1 MGHRA, CDR2 YSYEKL. The V end was cut by 1 base, the J end by 4 bases, with 13 bases between. The CDR3 nucleotides are TGCGCCAGCAGCCAAGCCACTCCGGGGGGTAATGAAAAACTGTTTTTT. Protein sequence: CASSQATPGGNEKLFF.

The rearrangement uses TRBV27 and TRBJ1-1; D is undetermined. V shed 5 bases and J shed 3 bases, with 4 bases lying between them. The CDR3 consists of 11 residues. From germline, CDR1 is MNHEY and CDR2 SMNVEV (reference sequence). CDR3 coding DNA: TGTGCCAGCAGTACTCACACTGAAGCTTTCTTT. This codes for CASSTHTEAFF.

V is TRBV7-2 and J is TRBJ2-2; TRBD2 aligns across 9 bases. This CDR3 spans 15 amino acids. Germline V gene lookup returns CDR1 SGHTA and CDR2 FQGNSA. The J segment lost 2 bases and the V segment lost 6 bases, leaving 4 bases of the junction unmatched. The CDR3 DNA follows: TGTGCCAGCAGGGTTAGCGGGGGAAACACCGGGGAGCTGTTTTTT. It yields the protein CASRVSGGNTGELFF.

This sequence joins TRBV19 and TRBJ1-6; D unclear. The CDR3 spans 14 residues. The germline V gene has CDR1 LNHDA and CDR2 SQIVND (reference sequence). The ends were cut back, 6 bases at V and 8 bases at J, with 14 bases in the middle. The CDR3: CASSQLKLYSPLHF. CDR3 DNA: TGTGCCAGTAGCCAACTTAAATTGTATTCACCCCTCCACTTT.

The chain recombines TRBV6-5 with TRBJ2-1; 7 bases are shared with TRBD2. The CDR3 runs 13 residues. CDR1 is MNHEY and CDR2 is SVGAGI in the germline V gene. Trimming at V came to 4 bases and at J to 3 bases, leaving 0 bases not matched to a gene. CDR3 DNA sequence: TGTGCCAGCAGTTGGGGGGGCTACAATGAGCAGTTCTTC. It translates to CASSWGGYNEQFF.

Here the CDR3 reads CASSLTVRNTYEQYF. The DNA of the CDR3 is TGTGCCAGCAGCTTAACAGTACGGAATACCTACGAGCAGTACTTC. V is TRBV7-2 and J is TRBJ2-7; no firm D call. The CDR3 length is 15 residues. Germline CDR1 is SGHTA and CDR2 is FQGNSA. V dropped 2 bases and J dropped 2 bases, with 13 bases sitting between them.

The CDR3 spells CASSSQDRKIYF. The CDR3 DNA reads as TGTGCCAGCAGTTCTCAAGACAGGAAAATATATTTT. The chain has TRBV6-5 and TRBJ1-3; D is perhaps TRBD1 (6 bases). The CDR3 length is 12 residues. V gave up 4 bases and J gave up 13 bases, with 14 bases separating them. Germline V gene lookup returns CDR1 MNHEY and CDR2 SVGAGI.

V usage is TRBV2 and J usage is TRBJ2-7, with unresolved D. Trimming shortened V by 6 bases and J by 2 bases, and 14 bases separated the two germline ends. The length of the CDR3 is 14 residues. The germline CDR1 and CDR2 sequences are SNHLY and FYNNEI. The CDR3 sequence is CASRDPKRPYEQYF. The CDR3 coding sequence is TGTGCCAGCAGGGACCCAAAACGGCCCTACGAGCAGTACTTC.

This sequence joins TRBV4-2 and TRBJ2-1, with 8 bases aligning to TRBD2. The CDR3 is 14 residues long. V was pared by 2 bases and J by 6 bases, with 3 bases of the junction left unmatched. Per germline, CDR1 LGHNA and CDR2 YNFKEQ. The CDR3 region is CASSQSGGLNEQFF. In DNA, the CDR3 is TGTGCCAGCAGCCAAAGCGGGGGCCTCAATGAGCAGTTCTTC.

The V call is TRBV5-4, the J call TRBJ1-4, with 7 bases aligning to TRBD1. The CDR3 is 14 amino acids. CDR1 is SGHNT and CDR2 is YYREEE in the germline V gene (reference sequence). V shed 0 bases, J shed 8 bases, and the junction held 4 bases outside the gene matches. The CDR3 DNA reads TGTGCCAGCAGCTTGGCAGGGGGTAACGAAAAACTGTTTTTT. Protein product: CASSLAGGNEKLFF.

This clone was seen once. CDR3 protein: CASRTGRSSYEQYF. CDR3 DNA: TGTGCCAGCAGGACGGGACGGTCCTCCTACGAGCAGTACTTC. J is TRBJ2-7 and V is TRBV6-1; perhaps D is TRBD1 or TRBD2 (5 bases each). There are 14 residues in the CDR3. Trimming left V 6 bases short and J 0 bases short, with 12 bases between. Germline CDR1 MNHNS, CDR2 SASEGT.

This chain joins TRBV7-9 and TRBJ1-2; unclear D gene. The V end lost 0 bases, the J end lost 8 bases, and 13 bases lay between the germline ends. Germline V gives CDR1 SEHNR, CDR2 FQNEAQ (reference sequence). The CDR3 totals 14 residues. CDR3 sequence (DNA): TGTGCCAGCAGCTTAGCAGGGAGACCGGGAGGCTACACCTTC. Protein product: CASSLAGRPGGYTF.

The chain couples TRBV29-1 to TRBJ2-1; TRBD2 agrees at 13 bases. Germline V gives CDR1 SQVTM, CDR2 ANQGSEA. V gave up 7 bases and J gave up 8 bases; unmatched junction bases: 8. The CDR3 is 14 amino acids. The CDR3 region is CSGTTSGGAHEQFF. The DNA of the CDR3 is TGCAGCGGGACTACTAGCGGGGGGGCCCATGAGCAGTTCTTC.

V is TRBV27 and J is TRBJ2-7; 8 nucleotides line up with TRBD2. The V and J ends lost 0 bases and 3 bases, in that order; junction bases with no gene match: 7. The CDR3 totals 16 residues. Germline loops: CDR1 MNHEY, CDR2 SMNVEV (reference sequence). CDR3 sequence (DNA): TGTGCCAGCAGTTTATCGAAGGTAGCGGGGAACTACGAGCAGTACTTC. It is translated as CASSLSKVAGNYEQYF.

This clone is a singleton in its sample. The chain has TRBV27 and TRBJ2-7; D perhaps matches TRBD1 (6 bases). Trimming cost V 7 bases and J 0 bases, with 16 bases left between them. CDR3 length equals 15 residues. Germline lookup yields CDR1 MNHEY and CDR2 SMNVEV (reference sequence). The CDR3 DNA is TGTGCCAGCACCCTGAGCGGACAGTTCTCCTACGAGCAGTACTTC. It codes for CASTLSGQFSYEQYF.

This rearrangement joins TRBV11-1 to TRBJ2-1, with D possibly TRBD1 on 6 matching bases. This CDR3 comprises 15 residues. Germline lookup yields CDR1 SGHAT and CDR2 FQDESV (reference sequence). With 3 bases removed from V and 5 bases from J, the gap between germline ends came to 14 bases. Here the CDR3 reads CASSFYPGAHNEQFF. For the CDR3, the DNA is TGTGCCAGCAGCTTCTATCCAGGGGCCCACAATGAGCAGTTCTTC. Using reference TRBV11-1 and TRBJ2-1 for the parts outside the CDR3, the full variable domain is EAEVAQSPRYKITEKSQAVAFWCDPISGHATLYWYRQILGQGPELLVQFQDESVVDDSQLPKDRFSAERLKGVDSTLKIQPAELGDSAMYLCASSFYPGAHNEQFFGPGTRLTVL.

The chain is built from TRBV18 and TRBJ2-1, with unresolved D. V was cut by 2 bases and J by 6 bases, with 5 bases left in between. CDR1 is KGHSH and CDR2 is LQKENI in the germline V gene. This CDR3 spans 12 amino acids. CDR3 protein: CASSPEPNEQFF. The DNA of the CDR3 is TGTGCCAGCTCACCAGAACCCAATGAGCAGTTCTTC.

In its sample, this clone was seen once. The chain links TRBV4-1 to TRBJ1-4; 7 bases line up with TRBD1. Germline-derived CDR1 and CDR2 are MGHRA and YSYEKL. The length of the CDR3 is 14 residues. V was pared by 0 bases and J by 7 bases, with 2 bases of the junction left unmatched. CDR3 loop: CASSQEGTAEKLFF. CDR3 sequence (DNA): TGCGCCAGCAGCCAAGAGGGGACAGCTGAAAAACTGTTTTTT.

This clone has just a few counts. The rearrangement joins TRBV9 to TRBJ1-1; D not resolved. Looked up from germline, CDR1 is SGDLS and CDR2 is YYNGEE. The CDR3 loop spans 14 amino acids. The germline V and J ends were trimmed by 2 bases and 3 bases, with 11 bases remaining between them. Here the CDR3 reads CASSVRVEDTEAFF. DNA for the CDR3: TGTGCCAGCAGCGTTAGGGTAGAGGACACTGAAGCTTTCTTT.

The chain joins TRBV6-5 to TRBJ2-1; tentatively, D is TRBD2 (6 bases). This CDR3 is built from 13 residues. V lost 0 bases to trimming and J lost 13 bases, with 13 bases between them. Germline V gives CDR1 MNHEY, CDR2 SVGAGI. In DNA form, the CDR3 reads TGTGCCAGCAGTTACTCGGAACGGGGGAGTCAGTTCTTC. Its protein product is CASSYSERGSQFF.

J is TRBJ1-1 and V is TRBV7-3, with TRBD1 identical over 9 bases. This CDR3 region has 13 residues. From germline, CDR1 is SGHTA and CDR2 FQGTGA. After removal of 4 bases from V and 4 bases from J, the junction contained 1 base not matched to a gene. The CDR3 sequence is CASSSGQGTEAFF. The CDR3 nucleotides are TGTGCCAGCAGCTCGGGACAGGGCACTGAAGCTTTCTTT.

V and J are TRBV12-5 and TRBJ2-7; 8 nucleotides match TRBD2. V was clipped by 3 bases and J by 2 bases; unmatched bases: 9. Germline V gene data show CDR1 as LGHNT and CDR2 as FRNRAP. This CDR3 region has 16 residues. CDR3 protein: CASGFSTGGLTYEQYF. The CDR3 DNA reads as TGTGCTAGTGGTTTCAGTACGGGGGGGCTTACCTACGAGCAGTACTTC.

This clone showed up just once. The rearrangement links TRBV5-1 to TRBJ2-3; perhaps TRBD1 as D (5 bases). CDR3 length: 13 amino acids. CDR1 SGHRS and CDR2 YFSETQ come from the germline V gene. The V end was cut by 5 bases, the J end by 2 bases, with 9 bases between. The CDR3 region is CASRTDFTDTQYF. DNA for the CDR3: TGCGCCAGCAGGACAGACTTCACAGATACGCAGTATTTT.

This chain joins TRBV2 and TRBJ2-3; 9 nucleotides align to TRBD2. Trimming cost V 5 bases and J 2 bases; bases outside gene matches: 5. The CDR3 runs 15 residues. Germline CDR1 is SNHLY and CDR2 is FYNNEI. CDR3 amino acids: CASSRLAAVTDTQYF. CDR3 bases: TGTGCCAGCAGTCGACTAGCGGCCGTCACAGATACGCAGTATTTT. Drawing the rest from reference TRBV2 and TRBJ2-3, the complete variable domain is EPEVTQTPSHQVTQMGQEVILRCVPISNHLYFYWYRQILGQKVEFLVSFYNNEISEKSEIFDDQFSVERPDGSNFTLKIRSTKLEDSAMYFCASSRLAAVTDTQYFGPGTRLTVL.

The chain couples TRBV29-1 to TRBJ2-7; D might be TRBD2 (6 bases). V lost 1 base, J lost 2 bases, and 9 bases lay in between. The CDR3 consists of 13 residues. Germline V gene data show CDR1 as SQVTM and CDR2 as ANQGSEA. CDR3 sequence: CSVEGRGTYEQYF. The CDR3 coding sequence is TGCAGCGTTGAAGGGAGGGGTACCTACGAGCAGTACTTC.